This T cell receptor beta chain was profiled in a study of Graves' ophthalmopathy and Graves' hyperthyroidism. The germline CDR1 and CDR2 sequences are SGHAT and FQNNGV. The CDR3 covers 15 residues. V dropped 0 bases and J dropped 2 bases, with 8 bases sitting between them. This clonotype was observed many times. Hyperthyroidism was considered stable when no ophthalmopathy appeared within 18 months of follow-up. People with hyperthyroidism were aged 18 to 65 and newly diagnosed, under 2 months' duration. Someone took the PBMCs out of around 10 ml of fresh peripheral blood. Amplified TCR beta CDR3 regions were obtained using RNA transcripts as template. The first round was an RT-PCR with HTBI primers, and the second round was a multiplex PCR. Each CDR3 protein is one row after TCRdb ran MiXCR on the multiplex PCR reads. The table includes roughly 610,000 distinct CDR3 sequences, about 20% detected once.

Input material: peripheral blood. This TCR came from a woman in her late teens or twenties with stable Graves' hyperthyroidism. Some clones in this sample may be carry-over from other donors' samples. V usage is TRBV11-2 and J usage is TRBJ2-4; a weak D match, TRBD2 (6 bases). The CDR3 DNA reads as TGTGCCAGCAGCTTAGACGGGGGAACCAAAAACATTCAGTACTTC. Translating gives CASSLDGGTKNIQYF.